Below are 29 T cell receptor beta chains sequenced from a single sample in a study of PD-L1 blockade in urothelial cancer. The protocol was immunoSEQ multiplex PCR, while the TCRdb copy is restricted to in-frame clones and leaves out a portion. The sample includes about 100,000 clones, around 90% of them seen just once. This specimen consisted of PBMCs, obtained around atezolizumab (anti-PD-L1) treatment. These receptor sequences come from a woman aged 80 or over with urothelial cancer.

The chain joins TRBV18 to TRBJ2-2; the match to TRBD2 covers 12 bases. V trimming: 5 bases; J trimming: 0 bases; junction bases outside the gene matches: 4. The length of the CDR3 is 17 residues. Germline assignment: CDR1 KGHSH and CDR2 LQKENI. The CDR3 region is CASSSGLAGTNTGELFF. The DNA of the CDR3 is TGTGCCAGCTCATCCGGACTAGCGGGGACGAACACCGGGGAGCTGTTTTTT.

This clone was counted once. The chain carries TRBV7-9 and TRBJ1-3; no firm D call. CDR1 is SEHNR, CDR2 FQNEAQ, per germline (reference sequence). V lost 1 base, J lost 3 bases, and 7 bases lay in between. This CDR3 comprises 14 residues. The CDR3 DNA reads as TGTGCCAGCAGCTTAGGGCTTGATGGAAACACCATATATTTT. Protein sequence: CASSLGLDGNTIYF.

J is TRBJ2-1 and V is TRBV5-1; D gene ambiguous. Germline-derived CDR1 and CDR2 are SGHRS and YFSETQ. The germline V and J ends were trimmed by 1 base and 4 bases, with 6 bases remaining between them. CDR3 length: 13 amino acids. The CDR3 bases are TGCGCCAGCAGCTTGTCCGGGTACAATGAGCAGTTCTTC. It yields the protein CASSLSGYNEQFF.

In this sample, this clone turned up a few times. The V call is TRBV4-1, the J call TRBJ2-1; 9 bases are a match to TRBD2. The CDR3 is made up of 17 amino acids. J was trimmed by 9 bases and V by 4 bases; bases with no gene match: 16. Germline-derived CDR1 and CDR2 are MGHRA and YSYEKL. The DNA of the CDR3 is TGCGCCAGCAGCCCCGGGGGACTAGCCCAAAAACGAGGTGAGCAGTTCTTC. Translating it yields CASSPGGLAQKRGEQFF.

This rearrangement joins TRBV11-1 to TRBJ2-1; no definite D call. The length of the CDR3 is 12 residues. V lost 4 bases and J lost 8, with 9 bases in between. Per the germline V gene, CDR1 is SGHAT and CDR2 is FQDESV (reference sequence). The CDR3 is CASSYLSDEQFF. CDR3 coding DNA: TGTGCCAGCAGCTACCTAAGCGATGAGCAGTTCTTC. Complete variable domain (other parts from reference TRBV11-1 and TRBJ2-1): EAEVAQSPRYKITEKSQAVAFWCDPISGHATLYWYRQILGQGPELLVQFQDESVVDDSQLPKDRFSAERLKGVDSTLKIQPAELGDSAMYLCASSYLSDEQFFGPGTRLTVL.

The CDR3 sequence: CASSQATGLNQPQHF. DNA for the CDR3: TGTGCCAGCAGCCAAGCGACAGGGCTTAATCAGCCCCAGCATTTT. V is TRBV4-2 and J is TRBJ1-5, with 7 nucleotides matching TRBD1. V gave up 1 base and J gave up 4 bases; unmatched junction bases: 4. In germline, CDR1 is LGHNA, CDR2 YNFKEQ. CDR3 length: 15 amino acids.

V usage is TRBV11-2 and J usage is TRBJ1-1, with a tentative D call TRBD1 (5 bases). V was clipped by 3 bases and J by 5 bases, with 13 bases between them. This CDR3 is 14 amino acids long. Germline V lookup: CDR1 SGHAT, CDR2 FQNNGV. CDR3 DNA sequence: TGTGCCAGCAGCTTTGGGCAGGGATATACTGAAGCTTTCTTT. Translating gives CASSFGQGYTEAFF.

The chain has TRBV28 and TRBJ1-2, with D unclear. The germline CDR1 and CDR2 sequences are MDHEN and SYDVKM. CDR3 length: 13 amino acids. Trimming took 7 bases from V and 3 from J, leaving 12 bases between them. The chain's CDR3 is CASTPYSDYGYTF. CDR3 nucleotide sequence: TGTGCCAGCACCCCCTATTCCGACTATGGCTACACCTTC.

The chain employs TRBV9 and TRBJ1-1, with D possibly matching TRBD1 (6 bases). This CDR3 contains 16 residues. Trimming stripped 4 bases from V and 5 bases from J, with 21 bases between. The germline CDR1 and CDR2 sequences are SGDLS and YYNGEE. Written as DNA, the CDR3 is TGTGCCAGCAGCTCTCGTCCAGGGGTCGGGATGACTGAAGCTTTCTTT. This sequence encodes CASSSRPGVGMTEAFF.

This sequence joins TRBV6-1 and TRBJ1-2; 9 bases agree with TRBD1. CDR1 is MNHNS, CDR2 SASEGT, per germline. Trimming removed 6 bases from V and 5 bases from J; junction bases left unmatched: 10. CDR3 length equals 15 residues. The CDR3 sequence: CASSVSGQGAYGYTF. The CDR3 DNA sequence: TGTGCCAGCAGCGTCTCGGGACAGGGAGCTTATGGCTACACCTTC.

The V and J genes are TRBV7-8 and TRBJ2-1; TRBD2 matches 12 bases. J gave up 8 bases and V 0 bases, and 11 bases lay outside the gene matches. Per the germline V gene, CDR1 is SGHVS and CDR2 is FQNEAQ. This CDR3 region has 18 residues. The DNA of the CDR3 is TGTGCCAGCAGCTTAGCGAGCCTGACTAGCGGGAGAGCGTATGAGCAGTTCTTC. Residues: CASSLASLTSGRAYEQFF.

J is TRBJ2-7 and V is TRBV5-4, with a weak D call TRBD2 (5 bases). Germline lookup yields CDR1 SGHNT and CDR2 YYREEE (reference sequence). The CDR3 has 14 residues. V lost 0 bases and J lost 3, with 10 bases in between. In DNA form, the CDR3 reads TGTGCCAGCAGCTTGGGGAGCGGACTCTACGAGCAGTACTTC. Protein: CASSLGSGLYEQYF.

The count of this clone is one. J is TRBJ2-1 and V is TRBV5-6, with D possibly matching TRBD1 (6 bases). The germline V gene encodes CDR1 SGHDT and CDR2 YYEEEE. The CDR3 extends over 12 amino acids. V lost 1 base and J lost 7, with 6 bases in between. The CDR3 DNA is TGTGCCAGCAGCTTGCAGGGGAATGAGCAGTTCTTC. Translating gives CASSLQGNEQFF.

Only a few counts were recorded for this clone. The V and J genes are TRBV11-1 and TRBJ2-1; D might be TRBD2 (5 bases). The length of the CDR3 is 16 residues. V lost 5 bases to trimming and J lost 2 bases, with 16 bases between them. Germline V gene data show CDR1 as SGHAT and CDR2 as FQDESV (reference sequence). The CDR3 is CASSPRLLQAYNEQFF. The CDR3 DNA reads as TGTGCCAGCAGCCCTCGACTACTTCAGGCCTACAATGAGCAGTTCTTC.

The V gene is TRBV2, the J gene TRBJ2-7, with unresolved D. The CDR3 extends over 13 amino acids. V dropped 6 bases and J dropped 0 bases, with 9 bases sitting between them. The germline CDR1 and CDR2 sequences are SNHLY and FYNNEI. The CDR3 DNA sequence: TGTGCCAGCAGCCTCGTGTCCTCCTACGAGCAGTACTTC. As protein: CASSLVSSYEQYF.

This chain uses TRBV28 with TRBJ2-1, with 10 bases fitting TRBD1. The germline V gene has CDR1 MDHEN and CDR2 SYDVKM. CDR3 length equals 14 residues. J gave up 8 bases and V 5 bases, and 6 bases lay outside the gene matches. DNA of the CDR3: TGTGCCAGCAGTCCAAGGACAGGGGGACATGAGCAGTTCTTC. Protein product: CASSPRTGGHEQFF.

The chain employs TRBV7-9 and TRBJ2-7; D possibly corresponds to TRBD2 (5 bases). V was pared by 4 bases and J by 4 bases, with 20 bases between. The CDR3 extends over 16 amino acids. Germline assignment: CDR1 SEHNR and CDR2 FQNEAQ (reference sequence). The DNA of the CDR3 is TGTGCCAGCAGCTCCCTGCCCTCCCCTCGAGGGTACGAGCAGTACTTC. Translated, it gives CASSSLPSPRGYEQYF.

The J gene is TRBJ2-1, the V gene TRBV5-4, with TRBD2 matching over 9 bases. The CDR3 extends over 16 amino acids. Germline CDR1 reads SGHNT; CDR2 reads YYREEE (reference sequence). The V and J ends lost 4 bases and 3 bases, in that order; junction bases with no gene match: 8. Here the CDR3 reads CASSPGGLAYYNEQFF. The CDR3 nucleotides read TGTGCCAGCAGCCCCGGTGGACTAGCGTACTACAATGAGCAGTTCTTC.

V is TRBV5-4 and J is TRBJ2-2; TRBD1 agrees at 12 bases. Germline V gives CDR1 SGHNT, CDR2 YYREEE (reference sequence). Germline trimming cut 4 bases from V and 7 bases from J; bases unmatched to any gene: 8. The CDR3 sequence is 16 residues long. CDR3 in DNA: TGTGCCAGCAGCGCCCCGGGACAGGGGGCGGGCGGGGAGCTGTTTTTT. It codes for CASSAPGQGAGGELFF.

The V call is TRBV6-5, the J call TRBJ1-1, with 8 nucleotides matching TRBD1. This CDR3 comprises 11 residues. In germline, CDR1 is MNHEY, CDR2 SVGAGI. V was clipped by 7 bases and J by 8 bases; unmatched bases: 3. The CDR3 DNA reads as TGTGCCAGCACCCGACAGGGGGAAGCTTTCTTT. Translated, it gives CASTRQGEAFF.

The chain employs TRBV5-1 and TRBJ1-4; D gene unclear. The CDR3 has 12 residues. Trimming cost V 3 bases and J 5 bases, with 5 bases left between them. CDR1 is SGHRS, CDR2 YFSETQ, per germline. The CDR3 sequence is CASSSQNEKLFF. In nucleotides, the CDR3 is TGCGCCAGCAGCTCACAAAATGAAAAACTGTTTTTT.

This chain uses TRBV7-9 with TRBJ2-7, with D possibly matching TRBD1 (5 bases). V lost 3 bases and J lost 5, with 8 bases in between. This CDR3 spans 12 amino acids. Looked up from germline, CDR1 is SEHNR and CDR2 is FQNEAQ (reference sequence). The CDR3 spells CASSFSRDEQYF. Here the CDR3 DNA reads TGTGCCAGCAGCTTTTCCAGGGACGAGCAGTACTTC.

The sample holds one count of this clone. This sequence joins TRBV19 and TRBJ2-3, with 14 nucleotides matching TRBD2. From germline, CDR1 is LNHDA and CDR2 SQIVND (reference sequence). The trim removed 6 bases at V and 3 bases at J, leaving 2 bases unmatched. The CDR3 runs to 15 residues. CDR3 region: CASRGTSGRTDTQYF. In nucleotides, the CDR3 is TGTGCCAGTAGGGGGACTAGCGGGAGAACAGATACGCAGTATTTT.

This clone showed up just once. The chain is built from TRBV10-3 and TRBJ1-1; 7 positions agree with TRBD1. The V and J ends lost 2 bases and 2 bases, in that order; junction bases with no gene match: 5. CDR3 length: 15 residues. From germline, CDR1 is ENHRY and CDR2 SYGVKD. The CDR3 DNA sequence: TGTGCCATCAGTGAGAAAGGGGGCGTAAACACTGAAGCTTTCTTT. Translating it yields CAISEKGGVNTEAFF.

The V gene is TRBV9, the J gene TRBJ2-1; 7 bases map to TRBD2. The CDR3 has 15 residues. The V and J ends lost 3 bases and 0 bases, in that order; junction bases with no gene match: 3. The germline V gene has CDR1 SGDLS and CDR2 YYNGEE. DNA of the CDR3: TGTGCCAGCAGCGCCACTAGCGTCTCCTACAATGAGCAGTTCTTC. Protein product: CASSATSVSYNEQFF.

The V call is TRBV5-5, the J call TRBJ2-3, with a weak D call TRBD2 (5 bases). The length of the CDR3 is 13 residues. The germline gives CDR1 SGHKS, CDR2 YYEKEE (reference sequence). V lost 2 bases, J lost 6 bases, and 10 bases lay in between. This chain's CDR3 is CASSFLGVDTQYF. The CDR3 bases are TGTGCCAGCAGCTTCCTGGGAGTTGATACGCAGTATTTT.

The gene calls are TRBV13 and TRBJ2-3, with D uncertain. The CDR3 loop spans 17 amino acids. The V gene lost 2 bases and the J gene lost 0 bases, with 15 bases spanning the gap. Germline V CDR1 and CDR2: PRHDT, FYEKMQ (reference sequence). The CDR3 loop reads CASSLFGGRGSTDTQYF. The CDR3 DNA reads TGTGCCAGCAGCTTATTTGGCGGTCGAGGAAGCACAGATACGCAGTATTTT.

The genes are TRBV5-1 and TRBJ2-5, with 9 bases lining up with TRBD1. Germline V gives CDR1 SGHRS, CDR2 YFSETQ. The V segment lost 4 bases and the J segment 7 bases; nucleotides outside the gene matches: 8. The CDR3 is 14 residues long. CDR3 sequence: CASSLWTGEGTQYF. CDR3 coding DNA: TGCGCCAGCAGCCTTTGGACAGGGGAGGGGACCCAGTACTTC.

The chain links TRBV6-1 to TRBJ2-7; possible D gene TRBD2, 5 bases. The CDR3 totals 14 residues. V was shortened by 6 bases and J by 2 bases, with 14 bases between the two germline ends. Germline CDR1 MNHNS, CDR2 SASEGT. The CDR3 coding sequence is TGTGCCAGCAGCTACCCCAGCGGTACCTACGAGCAGTACTTC. The encoded protein is CASSYPSGTYEQYF.